The 25 T cell receptor beta chains below were found in one sample sequenced in a study of T cells in Graves' hyperthyroidism and ophthalmopathy (dated 2019 in TCRdb). The library was produced with multiplex PCR. Data came from an Illumina HiSeq 2000. The TCR beta CDR3 regions were amplified from RNA transcripts. The TCR CDR3 was subjected to a first round of RT-PCR using the HTBI primer set and the Qiagen OneStep RT-PCR kit. Through fastp at Q25 and MiXCR, TCRdb rebuilt clones from the public reads, retaining in-frame beta chains. Rows with a matching CDR3 protein are joined into one entry that keeps the most common DNA and genes. For this sample there are under 450,000 distinct CDR3 sequences; roughly 17% appear just once. Clones ranked in the top ten supply approximately 30% of the sample. Specimen: blood. The receptors come from a woman in her 30s with Graves' hyperthyroidism that later progressed to Graves' ophthalmopathy.

At least ten counts were recorded for this clonotype. This chain connects TRBV28 to TRBJ1-2; D not certain. CDR3 length: 14 amino acids. The germline V gene has CDR1 MDHEN and CDR2 SYDVKM. With 1 base removed from V and 4 bases from J, the gap between germline ends came to 10 bases. The CDR3 reads CASSLSRRPYGYTF. For the CDR3, the DNA is TGTGCCAGCAGTTTATCGCGGCGCCCCTATGGCTACACCTTC.

This clonotype was detected ten times or more. V and J are TRBV6-2 or TRBV6-3 and TRBJ2-7, with D hard to call. Trimming cost V 0 bases and J 5 bases, with 11 bases left between them. The CDR3 covers 14 residues. CDR1 is MNHEY and CDR2 is SVGEGT in the germline V gene. The CDR3: CASSYSGRSDEQYF. The CDR3, as DNA: TGTGCCAGCAGTTACTCAGGCAGGTCAGACGAGCAGTACTTC.

This clonotype was found many times. The chain carries TRBV5-1 and TRBJ2-3; possible D gene TRBD1, 6 bases. There are 15 residues in the CDR3. Per the germline V gene, CDR1 is SGHRS and CDR2 is YFSETQ. V was shortened by 3 bases and J by 1 base, with 12 bases between the two germline ends. CDR3 region: CASSYGDTGTDTQYF. CDR3 DNA sequence: TGCGCCAGCAGCTATGGGGACACCGGCACAGATACGCAGTATTTT.

This clonotype has just a few counts. This sequence joins TRBV19 and TRBJ1-2, with 8 bases matching TRBD1. Trimming took 5 bases from V and 2 from J; bases not matched to a gene: 7. Looked up from germline, CDR1 is LNHDA and CDR2 is SQIVND (reference sequence). The CDR3 has 15 amino acids. The CDR3 protein is CASSPRTGNNYGYTF. In DNA, the CDR3 is TGTGCCAGTAGTCCCCGGACAGGGAACAACTATGGCTACACCTTC.

This clonotype has ten or more counts. The rearrangement joins TRBV28 to TRBJ1-4; D unclear. V was trimmed by 6 bases and J by 0 bases, leaving 14 bases between them. Germline-derived CDR1 and CDR2 are MDHEN and SYDVKM. This CDR3 is 16 amino acids long. The CDR3 here is CASSSAITATNEKLFF. For the CDR3, the DNA is TGTGCCAGCAGCTCCGCCATCACTGCAACTAATGAAAAACTGTTTTTT.

The chain combines TRBV27 with TRBJ2-1; TRBD1 or TRBD2 may be the D gene (6 bases each). The CDR3 runs to 15 residues. The germline gives CDR1 MNHEY, CDR2 SMNVEV (reference sequence). With 4 bases removed from V and 2 bases from J, the gap between germline ends came to 12 bases. For the CDR3, the DNA is TGTGCCAGCAGTTCGGAGGGGGTTCCCTACAATGAGCAGTTCTTC. It codes for CASSSEGVPYNEQFF.

In this sample, this clonotype turned up many times. The chain employs TRBV19 and TRBJ2-2, with 13 bases identical to TRBD2. Germline values: CDR1 LNHDA, CDR2 SQIVND (reference sequence). The junction had 9 bases not matched to a gene; V was cut back by 6 bases and J by 2 bases. This CDR3 region has 18 residues. The DNA for the CDR3 is TGTGCCAGTAGGCACCCGGGACTAGCGGGACCAAACACCGGGGAGCTGTTTTTT. Amino acid sequence: CASRHPGLAGPNTGELFF.

Points on this clonotype: A much larger clone differs from this one at a single base, so this may be a read error. This CDR3 reads CASSVDPAPKTGVNTEAFF. The CDR3 DNA reads as TGTGCCAGCAGCGTAGATCCGGCGCCGAAAACAGGGGTGAACACTGAAGCTTTCTTT. The chain combines TRBV9 with TRBJ1-1, with TRBD1 identical over 7 bases. J was trimmed by 0 bases and V by 0 bases; bases with no gene match: 14. Germline CDR1 SGDLS, CDR2 YYNGEE. This CDR3 has 19 residues.

This clonotype was picked up many times. Here the CDR3 reads CASSPGQTNYGYTF. The DNA for the CDR3 is TGTGCCAGCAGTCCGGGACAGACTAACTATGGCTACACCTTC. This chain uses TRBV12-3 or TRBV12-4 with TRBJ1-2, with TRBD1 identical over 7 bases. The CDR3 covers 14 residues. J gave up 0 bases and V 5 bases, and 3 bases lay outside the gene matches.

The J gene is TRBJ2-5, the V gene TRBV11-3; the D call may be TRBD1 or TRBD2 (5 bases each). Per germline, CDR1 SGHNT and CDR2 YENEEA. V was trimmed by 0 bases and J by 0 bases, leaving 14 bases between them. The CDR3 is 17 residues long. DNA for the CDR3: TGTGCCAGCAGCTTAGATCTAACGGGGACCAACCAAGAGACCCAGTACTTC. Protein sequence: CASSLDLTGTNQETQYF.

This clonotype was seen a handful of times. This chain uses TRBV15 with TRBJ2-7, with 7 bases matching TRBD1. Germline V CDR1 and CDR2: LNHNV, YYDKDF (reference sequence). This CDR3 is 14 amino acids long. V lost 4 bases and J lost 0; bases outside the gene matches: 3. The CDR3 protein is CATSIGQDSYEQYF. The CDR3, as DNA: TGTGCCACCAGCATAGGACAGGACTCCTACGAGCAGTACTTC.

In its sample, this clonotype was seen a few times. V gene TRBV12-3 or TRBV12-4 combines with J gene TRBJ1-5; 11 bases map to TRBD1. The CDR3 has 15 residues. Germline trimming cut 3 bases from V and 6 bases from J; bases unmatched to any gene: 4. The CDR3 here is CASSFGGTGGQPQHF. DNA of the CDR3: TGTGCCAGCAGTTTCGGGGGGACAGGGGGTCAGCCCCAGCATTTT.

This clonotype was seen many times. The chain employs TRBV4-2 and TRBJ2-7; maybe TRBD2 (6 bases). Germline V gives CDR1 LGHNA, CDR2 YNFKEQ. Trimming removed 4 bases from V and 3 bases from J, with 19 bases in between. This CDR3 region has 16 residues. In nucleotides, the CDR3 is TGTGCCAGCAGCCGATCGGACGAGCGGGCGATCTACGAGCAGTACTTC. It translates to CASSRSDERAIYEQYF.

This clonotype occurred many times. The V gene is TRBV2, the J gene TRBJ1-2; D perhaps matches TRBD1 (6 bases). Trimming stripped 5 bases from V and 6 bases from J, with 16 bases between. Germline CDR1 reads SNHLY; CDR2 reads FYNNEI. This CDR3 is built from 14 residues. CDR3 loop: CASSRSDRLDGYTF. The CDR3 DNA reads as TGTGCCAGCAGTCGATCTGACAGGCTCGATGGCTACACCTTC. The full variable domain, completed using reference TRBV2 and TRBJ1-2, is EPEVTQTPSHQVTQMGQEVILRCVPISNHLYFYWYRQILGQKVEFLVSFYNNEISEKSEIFDDQFSVERPDGSNFTLKIRSTKLEDSAMYFCASSRSDRLDGYTFGSGTRLTVV.

This clonotype occurred many times. The chain is built from TRBV11-2 and TRBJ2-7; TRBD2 matches 7 bases. The J segment lost 3 bases and the V segment lost 5 bases, leaving 4 bases of the junction unmatched. CDR1 and CDR2 (germline): SGHAT, FQNNGV. The CDR3 has 13 amino acids. The DNA for the CDR3 is TGTGCCAGCAGCCCAGCGGGGCTCTACGAGCAGTACTTC. Translating it yields CASSPAGLYEQYF.

The chain couples TRBV6-1 to TRBJ2-7; maybe TRBD2 (7 bases). Trimming left V 6 bases short and J 7 bases short, with 19 bases between. In germline, CDR1 is MNHNS, CDR2 SASEGT. The CDR3 has 14 amino acids. In DNA form, the CDR3 reads TGTGCCAGCAGCCGCTGGGGCGGGGGCGAGGAGCAGTACTTC. This codes for CASSRWGGGEEQYF.

This clonotype was recorded many times. The J gene is TRBJ1-6, the V gene TRBV28, with D perhaps matching TRBD1 (6 bases). V lost 6 bases to trimming and J lost 9 bases, with 15 bases between them. The CDR3 length is 14 residues. CDR1 and CDR2 (germline): MDHEN, SYDVKM. The CDR3: CASSHRGATSPLHF. CDR3 DNA sequence: TGTGCCAGCAGCCACCGGGGGGCTACTTCACCCCTCCACTTT.

The J gene is TRBJ2-3, the V gene TRBV12-5; D possibly corresponds to TRBD2 (5 bases). The CDR3 is made up of 16 amino acids. The germline gives CDR1 LGHNT, CDR2 FRNRAP. The V gene lost 5 bases and the J gene lost 0 bases, with 15 bases spanning the gap. CDR3 region: CASGPFPGYSTDTQYF. DNA of the CDR3: TGTGCTAGTGGTCCCTTTCCGGGGTATAGCACAGATACGCAGTATTTT.

The J gene is TRBJ2-1, the V gene TRBV3-1; 7 bases agree with TRBD2. This CDR3 region has 14 residues. The germline CDR1 and CDR2 sequences are LGHDT and YNNKEL (reference sequence). V was pared by 4 bases and J by 5 bases, with 5 bases of the junction left unmatched. The CDR3 sequence: CASSPLTSDNEQFF. CDR3 nucleotides: TGTGCCAGCAGCCCCCTAACTAGCGACAATGAGCAGTTCTTC.

This clonotype was counted at least ten times. This chain uses TRBV12-3 or TRBV12-4 with TRBJ1-4, with 7 nucleotides matching TRBD1. The ends lost 6 bases at V and 4 bases at J; junction bases unmatched: 5. The CDR3 has 14 amino acids. CDR3 protein: CASRQGQVNEKLFF. CDR3 bases: TGTGCCAGCAGGCAAGGACAGGTTAATGAAAAACTGTTTTTT.

This clonotype was recorded at least ten times. The rearrangement links TRBV5-1 to TRBJ2-7; tentative D call: TRBD1 (5 bases). Germline CDR1 SGHRS, CDR2 YFSETQ. Trimming shortened V by 1 base and J by 3 bases, and 14 bases separated the two germline ends. The CDR3 extends over 15 amino acids. CDR3 DNA sequence: TGCGCCAGCAGCTTGTCCCTTGAACAGGTCTACGAGCAGTACTTC. Protein sequence: CASSLSLEQVYEQYF.

J is TRBJ2-1 and V is TRBV27; 7 bases are shared with TRBD1. The trim removed 0 bases at V and 3 bases at J, leaving 5 bases unmatched. CDR1 and CDR2 from the germline V gene are MNHEY and SMNVEV (reference sequence). The CDR3 extends over 16 amino acids. CDR3 region: CASSLSRGGIYNEQFF. Written as DNA, the CDR3 is TGTGCCAGCAGTTTATCGCGAGGGGGCATCTACAATGAGCAGTTCTTC.

The sample holds many counts of this clonotype. This chain connects TRBV11-2 to TRBJ1-5; D is perhaps TRBD1 (5 bases). The length of the CDR3 is 15 residues. The germline V and J ends were trimmed by 0 bases and 0 bases, with 6 bases remaining between them. CDR1 and CDR2 (germline): SGHAT, FQNNGV. The CDR3 DNA reads TGTGCCAGCAGCTTAGAGAGGGGTAGCAATCAGCCCCAGCATTTT. Translation: CASSLERGSNQPQHF. Variable domain in full (rest from reference TRBV11-2 and TRBJ1-5): EAGVAQSPRYKIIEKRQSVAFWCNPISGHATLYWYQQILGQGPKLLIQFQNNGVVDDSQLPKDRFSAERLKGVDSTLKIQPAKLEDSAVYLCASSLERGSNQPQHFGDGTRLSIL.

This clonotype has a handful of counts. J is TRBJ2-3 and V is TRBV29-1; TRBD2 matches 7 bases. From germline, CDR1 is SQVTM and CDR2 ANQGSEA. There are 14 residues in the CDR3. The ends lost 5 bases at V and 6 bases at J; junction bases unmatched: 11. CDR3 loop: CSVILGGWPDTQYF. CDR3 bases: TGCAGCGTTATACTCGGGGGGTGGCCGGATACGCAGTATTTT.

The sample holds many counts of this clonotype. The chain recombines TRBV7-8 with TRBJ2-5; D call uncertain. The CDR3 contains 12 residues. The germline V gene encodes CDR1 SGHVS and CDR2 FQNEAQ. Trimming left V 2 bases short and J 2 bases short, with 3 bases between. The CDR3 coding sequence is TGTGCCAGCAGCTTACATCAAGAGACCCAGTACTTC. Translating gives CASSLHQETQYF.